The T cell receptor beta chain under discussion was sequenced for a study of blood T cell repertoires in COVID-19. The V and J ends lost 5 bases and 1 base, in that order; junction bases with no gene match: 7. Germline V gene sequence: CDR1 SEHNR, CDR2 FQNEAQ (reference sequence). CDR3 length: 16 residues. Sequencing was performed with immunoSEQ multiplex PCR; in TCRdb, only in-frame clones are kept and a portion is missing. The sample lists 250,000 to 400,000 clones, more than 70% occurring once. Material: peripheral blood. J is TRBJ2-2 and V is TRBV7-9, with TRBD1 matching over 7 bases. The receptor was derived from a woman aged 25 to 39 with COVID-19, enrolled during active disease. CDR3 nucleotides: TGTGCCAGCAGCCCTTTGGGGGACAGGAACACCGGGGAGCTGTTTTTT. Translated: CASSPLGDRNTGELFF.